This T cell receptor (beta chain) was profiled in a study of CD8+CD57+ T cells in acquired aplastic anemia. The wider study: Sorted CD4+ and CD8+ cells yielded about 3 ug of DNA on average. Read counts for CD4+ cells (from healthy donors) averaged approximately 10 million. Regarding the study as a whole: Patients and controls shared some 29 CD8+ CDR3 sequences, which appeared highly expressed in patients and within their immunodominant clones.

This clonotype appeared a single time. Its target is unknown. CDR1 is DFQATT, CDR2 SNEGSKA, per germline (reference sequence). The CDR3 contains 15 residues. V lost 5 bases and J lost 0, with 17 bases in between. Genomic DNA was employed as the template in profiling TCR beta VDJ and CDR3. TCRdb used MiXCR to reprocess the reads, holding one entry per CDR3 protein. In the table there are around 180,000 distinct CDR3 sequences, about 64% of which are singletons. The V call is TRBV20-1, the J call TRBJ2-7; no firm D call. The clonotype comes from a human donor in good health. Sequenced material: sorted CD4+, CD8+, or CD8+CD57+ T cells (not recorded which) from PBMCs. Here the CDR3 reads CSAGVSGSTSYEQYF. The CDR3 coding sequence is TGCAGTGCTGGGGTTTCGGGCTCTACCTCCTACGAGCAGTACTTC.